The 18 T cell receptor beta chains below all came from one sample that was sequenced in a study of read filtering for tumor transcriptome and immune sequencing. From 350 to 500 ng of RNA, a library with molecular barcoded alpha/delta and beta/gamma adaptors was made. TCRdb analysed the reads with MiXCR anew, one entry per CDR3 protein. The sample has 94,000 or so distinct CDR3 sequences, 12% seen once. The material sequenced was a population of CD138-negative cells sorted from bone marrow. The receptors come from a donor aged 40 or over with multiple myeloma.

This clonotype was found many times. The genes are TRBV6-5 and TRBJ2-3; tentatively, D is TRBD1 or TRBD2 (6 bases each). CDR3 size: 16 residues. Trimming stripped 1 base from V and 1 base from J, with 12 bases between. Germline assignment: CDR1 MNHEY and CDR2 SVGAGI. The CDR3 here is CASSYYGGAGTDTQYF. The CDR3, as DNA: TGTGCCAGCAGTTACTACGGGGGCGCGGGCACAGATACGCAGTATTTT.

This clonotype was recorded many times. The chain has TRBV3-1 and TRBJ2-4; the D gene could be TRBD1 or TRBD2 (6 bases each). The CDR3 extends over 12 amino acids. The germline V and J ends were trimmed by 1 base and 15 bases, with 13 bases remaining between them. Germline loops: CDR1 LGHDT, CDR2 YNNKEL (reference sequence). CDR3 coding DNA: TGTGCCAGCAGCCAAGGGGGGGCCTTTCTGTACTTC. Its translation: CASSQGGAFLYF.

CDR3 in DNA: TGTGCCACCGTCACCCCCTCTGGAAACACCATATATTTT. Amino acids: CATVTPSGNTIYF. The chain couples TRBV10-3 to TRBJ1-3; D call uncertain. This CDR3 spans 13 amino acids. Germline loops: CDR1 ENHRY, CDR2 SYGVKD. Trimming took off 10 bases at V and 0 bases at J, with 10 bases between the two ends.

This clonotype was seen a few times. Likely a read error: the CDR3 ends without its conserved phenylalanine or tryptophan. The chain employs TRBV20-1 and TRBJ2-4, with D possibly being TRBD2 (6 bases). The germline gives CDR1 DFQATT, CDR2 SNEGSKA (reference sequence). V gave up 3 bases and J gave up 2 bases, with 14 bases separating them. This CDR3 contains 15 residues. The CDR3 DNA reads as TGCAGTGCTAGTGACGGGAGTAAGCCCAAAAACATTCAGTACCTC. This gives the protein CSASDGSKPKNIQYL.

This clonotype came up many times. The chain employs TRBV14 and TRBJ2-7; D is unclear. CDR1 and CDR2 (germline): SGHDN, FVKESK. V was trimmed by 4 bases and J by 2 bases, leaving 9 bases between them. The CDR3 extends over 13 amino acids. The CDR3 region has the DNA TGTGCCAGCAGCCGAGGACCGGCCTACGAGCAGTACTTC. Its translation is CASSRGPAYEQYF.

This clonotype was recorded at least ten times. The rearrangement joins TRBV29-1 to TRBJ2-5; no firm D call. V gave up 3 bases and J gave up 5 bases, with 13 bases separating them. Germline V gene data show CDR1 as SQVTM and CDR2 as ANQGSEA. The CDR3 totals 13 residues. The CDR3 reads CSVDLRPRETQYF. In nucleotides, the CDR3 is TGCAGCGTTGACCTACGACCCCGGGAGACCCAGTACTTC.

The gene calls are TRBV21-1 and TRBJ1-3. TRBV21-1 constitutes a pseudogene. CDR3 length: 15 residues. CDR3 DNA sequence: TGTGCCAGCTCCCAAGCGGGGGGGTCTGGAAACACCATATATTTT. This translates into CASSQAGGSGNTIYF.

There are many counts of this clonotype. This chain connects TRBV20-1 to TRBJ1-2, with D possibly TRBD1 on 6 matching bases. CDR3 length: 14 residues. The V end lost 5 bases, the J end lost 0 bases, and 13 bases lay between the germline ends. Germline V gives CDR1 DFQATT, CDR2 SNEGSKA (reference sequence). The CDR3 region is CSAVTGLANYGYTF. CDR3 DNA: TGCAGTGCTGTTACAGGGTTAGCTAACTATGGCTACACCTTC.

In this sample, this clonotype turned up many times. CDR3 bases: TGTGCCAGCAGCTTAGCGGACTACGAGCAGTACTTC. This sequence encodes CASSLADYEQYF. The chain joins TRBV7-9 to TRBJ2-7; the D is unclear. Trimming stripped 0 bases from V and 3 bases from J, with 3 bases between. CDR1 and CDR2 from the germline V gene are SEHNR and FQNEAQ (reference sequence). This CDR3 contains 12 residues.

The V gene is TRBV5-1, the J gene TRBJ2-3, with 7 positions matching TRBD1. V gave up 3 bases and J gave up 5 bases; unmatched junction bases: 6. The CDR3 covers 14 residues. Germline lookup yields CDR1 SGHRS and CDR2 YFSETQ. CDR3 loop: CASSWDRAIDTQYF. The CDR3 nucleotides read TGCGCCAGCAGCTGGGACAGAGCCATAGATACGCAGTATTTT.

This clonotype came up many times. The chain is built from TRBV5-1 and TRBJ2-5; the match to TRBD2 covers 11 bases. After removal of 4 bases from V and 2 bases from J, the junction contained 7 bases not matched to a gene. The CDR3 is made up of 16 amino acids. CDR1 is SGHRS, CDR2 YFSETQ, per germline. The CDR3 sequence: CASSLGLAEVQETQYF. The CDR3 bases are TGCGCCAGCAGCCTGGGACTAGCGGAGGTACAAGAGACCCAGTACTTC.

This clonotype was recorded a few times. The junction departs from the called germline gene at one end, perhaps through a read error. The chain links TRBV10-2 to TRBJ2-5; D remains unclear. Germline V CDR1 and CDR2: WSHSY, SAAADI. CDR3 length equals 13 residues. The CDR3 loop reads CASSETLDFSQHF. DNA of the CDR3: TGCGCCAGCAGTGAGACGTTAGATTTTTCCCAGCACTTC.

This rearrangement joins TRBV5-6 to TRBJ2-1, with TRBD2 matching 12 bases. Germline CDR1 SGHDT, CDR2 YYEEEE. The trim removed 5 bases at V and 4 bases at J, leaving 4 bases unmatched. This CDR3 is 15 amino acids long. The CDR3 region is CASRRTSGKYNEQFF. DNA of the CDR3: TGTGCCAGCAGACGGACTAGCGGGAAGTACAATGAGCAGTTCTTC. The variable domain in full, with the rest retrieved from reference TRBV5-6 and TRBJ2-1, is DAGVTQSPTHLIKTRGQQVTLRCSPKSGHDTVSWYQQALGQGPQFIFQYYEEEERQRGNFPDRFSGHQFPNYSSELNVNALLLGDSALYLCASRRTSGKYNEQFFGPGTRLTVL.

V usage is TRBV14 and J usage is TRBJ2-3; D is possibly TRBD2 (5 bases). Trimming cost V 2 bases and J 1 base, with 16 bases left between them. The CDR3 length is 17 residues. Germline V lookup: CDR1 SGHDN, CDR2 FVKESK. The CDR3 nucleotides read TGTGCCAGCAGCCAATCAGGAGCGGATATTCGCACAGATACGCAGTATTTT. Amino acid sequence: CASSQSGADIRTDTQYF.

This clonotype has a count of ten or more. The chain couples TRBV20-1 to TRBJ1-4, with D possibly being TRBD1 (6 bases). The CDR3 is 13 residues long. Trimming cost V 6 bases and J 10 bases, with 18 bases left between them. The V gene's germline CDR1 is DFQATT and CDR2 SNEGSKA (reference sequence). The CDR3 DNA sequence: TGCAGTGCCGGCGAGGGGGGGGTCGGAAAACTGTTTTTT. It specifies CSAGEGGVGKLFF.

V gene TRBV5-1 combines with J gene TRBJ1-1; a possible D gene is TRBD1 (5 bases). The CDR3 is made up of 15 amino acids. CDR1 SGHRS and CDR2 YFSETQ come from the germline V gene. Trimming removed 1 base at V and 1 base at J, with 11 bases between. CDR3 nucleotides: TGCGCCAGCAGCTTGAATCAGGGTGGGAACACTGAAGCTTTCTTT. As protein: CASSLNQGGNTEAFF.

The chain is built from TRBV14 and TRBJ2-7; D possibly corresponds to TRBD2 (5 bases). This CDR3 is 13 amino acids long. The V end was cut by 4 bases, the J end by 5 bases, with 12 bases between. Germline V gene data show CDR1 as SGHDN and CDR2 as FVKESK. The CDR3 reads CASSPTRGHEQYF. In DNA form, the CDR3 reads TGTGCCAGCAGCCCGACTCGGGGTCACGAGCAGTACTTC.

The genes are TRBV4-1 and TRBJ2-7, with D possibly matching TRBD2 (5 bases). Germline lookup yields CDR1 MGHRA and CDR2 YSYEKL. The CDR3 length is 14 residues. V lost 1 base, J lost 5 bases, and 12 bases lay in between. The CDR3 sequence is CASSQARGNDEQYF. DNA of the CDR3: TGCGCCAGCAGCCAAGCACGAGGGAACGACGAGCAGTACTTC.